The 4 T cell receptor beta chains in this list originate from one sample, sequenced in a study of T cells in narcolepsy. Data came from immunoSEQ multiplex PCR; TCRdb stores just in-frame clones and leaves some out. This sample yields 30,000 to 45,000 clones, of which roughly 90% are seen a single time; roughly 0.89% belongs to the top ten. The sequencing sample was made of CD45RA- memory CD4+ T cells from PBMCs. Receptor source: a human donor with narcolepsy.

The genes are TRBV27 and TRBJ2-3; D uncertain. V was clipped by 3 bases and J by 5 bases, with 12 bases between them. The CDR3 consists of 14 residues. From germline, CDR1 is MNHEY and CDR2 SMNVEV (reference sequence). CDR3 DNA sequence: TGTGCCAGCAGTTTCCGTTCGTTCAGAGATACGCAGTATTTT. Translation gives CASSFRSFRDTQYF.

The genes are TRBV28 and TRBJ1-5, with D possibly matching TRBD1 (6 bases). The CDR3 length is 18 residues. Germline V gene lookup returns CDR1 MDHEN and CDR2 SYDVKM. V lost 5 bases and J 2 bases, leaving 22 bases between the germline ends. This chain's CDR3 is CASSPWDMGAHGNQPQHF. The DNA for the CDR3 is TGTGCCAGCAGTCCTTGGGACATGGGGGCTCATGGCAATCAGCCCCAGCATTTT.

The rearrangement links TRBV7-2 to TRBJ2-7; a weak D match, TRBD1 (6 bases). Looked up from germline, CDR1 is SGHTA and CDR2 is FQGNSA. There are 11 residues in the CDR3. V lost 8 bases and J lost 6, with 11 bases in between. Written as DNA, the CDR3 is TGTGCCAGCGGCAACAGGGCCGAGCAGTACTTC. Residues: CASGNRAEQYF.

This clone has more than one count but fewer than ten. The rearrangement joins TRBV7-2 to TRBJ1-3, with no clear D. Germline-derived CDR1 and CDR2 are SGHTA and FQGNSA. The V end was cut by 5 bases, the J end by 1 base, with 6 bases between. The CDR3 covers 13 residues. The CDR3 is CASSRISGNTIYF. CDR3 in DNA: TGTGCCAGCAGCCGAATATCTGGAAACACCATATATTTT.